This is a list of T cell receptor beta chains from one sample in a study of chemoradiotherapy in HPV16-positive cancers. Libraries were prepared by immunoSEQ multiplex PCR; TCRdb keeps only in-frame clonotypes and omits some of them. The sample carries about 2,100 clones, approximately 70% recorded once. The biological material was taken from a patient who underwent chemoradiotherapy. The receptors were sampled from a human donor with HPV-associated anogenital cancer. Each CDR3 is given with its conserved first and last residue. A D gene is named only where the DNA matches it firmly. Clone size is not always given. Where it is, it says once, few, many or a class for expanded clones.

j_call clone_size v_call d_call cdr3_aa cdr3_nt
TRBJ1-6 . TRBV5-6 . CASSWGGDNSPLHF TGTGCCAGCAGCTGGGGGGGCGACAATTCACCCCTCCACTTT
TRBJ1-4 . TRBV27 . CASSSYAGDEKLFF TGTGCCAGCAGCTCTTATGCGGGGGATGAAAAACTGTTTTTT
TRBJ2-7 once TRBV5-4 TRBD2 CASRQRGNSYEQYF TGTGCCAGCAGGCAGCGGGGGAACTCCTACGAGCAGTACTTC
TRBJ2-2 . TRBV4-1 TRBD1 CASSQRTGGFSNTGELFF TGCGCCAGCAGCCAGCGGACAGGGGGCTTCTCGAACACCGGGGAGCTGTTTTTT
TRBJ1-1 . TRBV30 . CAWSVQQGGLAFF TGTGCCTGGAGTGTACAGCAGGGAGGGTTAGCTTTCTTT
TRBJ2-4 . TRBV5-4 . CASSSGDLAKNIQYF TGTGCCAGCAGCTCGGGAGATCTAGCCAAAAACATTCAGTACTTC
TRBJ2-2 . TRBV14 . CASSQVVGQGGAGELFF TGTGCCAGCAGCCAAGTGGTAGGCCAGGGAGGCGCCGGGGAGCTGTTTTTT
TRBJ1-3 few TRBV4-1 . CASSQDAGGSGNTIYF TGCGCCAGCAGCCAGGACGCAGGAGGATCTGGAAACACCATATATTTT
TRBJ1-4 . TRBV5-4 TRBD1 CASSLQGTNEKLFF TGTGCCAGCAGCTTACAGGGGACTAATGAAAAACTGTTTTTT
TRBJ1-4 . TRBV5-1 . CASSFQTGEKLFF TGCGCCAGCAGCTTCCAGACAGGTGAAAAACTGTTTTTT
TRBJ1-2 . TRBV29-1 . CSVDGDNYGYTF TGCAGCGTTGACGGGGACAACTATGGCTACACCTTC
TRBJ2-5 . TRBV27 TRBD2 CASSLSIAGTETQYF TGTGCCAGCAGTTTATCGATAGCGGGTACCGAGACCCAGTACTTC
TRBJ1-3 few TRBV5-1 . CASRSGGSGNTIYF TGCGCCAGCAGAAGCGGAGGCTCTGGAAACACCATATATTTT
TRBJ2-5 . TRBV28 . CASRRVGVEETQYF TGTGCCAGCAGACGCGTGGGGGTAGAGGAGACCCAGTACTTC
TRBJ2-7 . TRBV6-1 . CASSVEGTYEQYF TGTGCCAGCAGTGTGGAGGGGACCTACGAGCAGTACTTC
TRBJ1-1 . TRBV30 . CAWSPGTEAFF TGTGCCTGGAGTCCGGGTACTGAAGCTTTCTTT
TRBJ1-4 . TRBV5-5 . CASSFWAVDEKLFF TGTGCCAGCAGCTTTTGGGCGGTGGATGAAAAACTGTTTTTT
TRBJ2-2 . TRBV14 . CASSSGRRTGELFF TGTGCCAGCAGCTCGGGACGGAGAACCGGGGAGCTGTTTTTT
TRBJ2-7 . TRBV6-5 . CASSYRVDRPWEQYF TGTGCCAGCAGTTACAGGGTAGACAGACCTTGGGAGCAGTACTTC
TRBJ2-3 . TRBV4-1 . CASSQGDRPRGDTQYF TGCGCCAGCAGCCAAGGGGACCGGCCCAGGGGAGATACGCAGTATTTT
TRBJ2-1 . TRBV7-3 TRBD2 CASSGTSGRFNEQFF TGTGCCAGCAGTGGGACTAGCGGGAGGTTCAATGAGCAGTTCTTC
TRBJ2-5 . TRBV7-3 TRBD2 CASSLTGSGEETQYF TGTGCCAGCAGCTTAACGGGAAGCGGGGAGGAGACCCAGTACTTC
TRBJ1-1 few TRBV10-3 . CAISERTTEAFF TGTGCCATCAGTGAACGAACCACTGAAGCTTTCTTT
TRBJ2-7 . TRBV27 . CASGPYEQYF TGTGCCAGCGGGCCCTACGAGCAGTACTTC
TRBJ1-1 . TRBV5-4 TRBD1 CASSLDRDTEAFF TGTGCCAGCAGCCTAGACAGGGACACTGAAGCTTTCTTT
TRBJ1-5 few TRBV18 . CASSLDRGSDQPQHF TGTGCCAGCTCGTTGGACAGAGGAAGTGATCAGCCCCAGCATTTT
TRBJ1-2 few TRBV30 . CAWRDGGGRVGYTF TGTGCCTGGAGGGATGGGGGGGGAAGAGTAGGCTACACCTTC
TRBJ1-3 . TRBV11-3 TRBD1 CASSPGQGPGNTIYF TGTGCCAGCAGCCCCGGACAGGGTCCTGGAAACACCATATATTTT
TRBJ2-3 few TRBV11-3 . CASSYTDTQYF TGTGCCAGCAGTTACACAGATACGCAGTATTTT
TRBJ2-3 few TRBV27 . CASSEDSLYTDTQYF TGTGCCAGCAGTGAGGACAGTTTGTACACAGATACGCAGTATTTT
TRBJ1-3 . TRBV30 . CAWREPNPGNTIYF TGTGCCTGGAGAGAACCTAATCCTGGAAACACCATATATTTT
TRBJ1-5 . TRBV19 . CASSTRDQISNQPQHF TGTGCCAGTAGTACCCGAGACCAAATAAGCAATCAGCCCCAGCATTTT
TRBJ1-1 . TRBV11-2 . CASSLGPEAFF TGTGCCAGCAGCTTAGGCCCTGAAGCTTTCTTT
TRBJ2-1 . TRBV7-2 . CASSTALVDEQFF TGTGCCAGCAGCACCGCGCTGGTTGATGAGCAGTTCTTC
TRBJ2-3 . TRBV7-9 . CASSLGMRVQDTQYF TGTGCCAGCAGCTTAGGGATGAGGGTCCAAGATACGCAGTATTTT
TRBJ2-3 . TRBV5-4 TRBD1 CASSIPGQGITDTQYF TGTGCCAGCAGCATACCGGGACAGGGGATCACAGATACGCAGTATTTT
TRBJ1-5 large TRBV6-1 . CASSEDGRVASNQPQHF TGTGCCAGCAGTGAAGACGGAAGGGTGGCGAGCAATCAGCCCCAGCATTTT
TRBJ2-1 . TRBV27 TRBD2 CASSPVSGRGNEQFF TGTGCCAGCAGTCCTGTTAGCGGGAGGGGCAATGAGCAGTTCTTC
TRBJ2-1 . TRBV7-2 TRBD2 CASSFTSGRANEQFF TGTGCCAGCAGCTTCACTAGCGGGAGGGCGAATGAGCAGTTCTTC
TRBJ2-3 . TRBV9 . CASSTPGGRGAEDTQYF TGTGCCAGCAGCACCCCAGGGGGGAGGGGCGCGGAAGATACGCAGTATTTT
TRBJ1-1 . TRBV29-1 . CSVEGVSGTEAFF TGCAGCGTTGAAGGGGTTTCGGGCACTGAAGCTTTCTTT